One sample yielded the 5 T cell receptor beta chains listed below, sequenced in a study of blood T cells in healthy people across ages. Through a sample-barcoded 5' primer and a J-beta primer mix, a second PCR was run for about 7 to 12 cycles. TCRdb redid the calling of the 5' RACE reads with MiXCR, one entry per CDR3 protein. Here the sample spans 750,000 to 950,000 distinct CDR3 sequences, approximately 53% being singletons. Sequencing used blood. The receptors stem from a man older than 75 in good health.

The V and J genes are TRBV7-2 and TRBJ2-4, with D perhaps matching TRBD2 (5 bases). Germline V gene sequence: CDR1 SGHTA, CDR2 FQGNSA. The V and J ends lost 5 bases and 0 bases respectively, with 14 bases between them. The CDR3 has 16 amino acids. The CDR3, as DNA: TGTGCCAGCAGCCCGCCAGCGGATCTAGCCAAAAACATTCAGTACTTC. Amino acids: CASSPPADLAKNIQYF.

Details on this clonotype: One end of the junction is discordant with germline, which a read error may explain. This chain joins TRBV9 and TRBJ2-5, with TRBD2 matching over 12 bases. The CDR3 is 15 residues long. Per germline, CDR1 SGDLS and CDR2 YYNGEE. The CDR3, as DNA: TGTGCCGGCAGCGAAACGGGACTAGCGGGAGAGACCCAGTACTTC. This sequence encodes CAGSETGLAGETQYF.

The gene calls are TRBV20-1 and TRBJ2-3, with D tentatively TRBD2 (6 bases). Germline V gene lookup returns CDR1 DFQATT and CDR2 SNEGSKA (reference sequence). CDR3 length: 14 amino acids. Between the trimmed V and J ends, which lost 6 bases and 1 base, there was a span of 14 bases. This CDR3 is CSASPGVGTDTQYF. The CDR3 coding sequence is TGCAGTGCCAGTCCGGGGGTTGGCACAGATACGCAGTATTTT.

The rearrangement joins TRBV7-2 to TRBJ1-1, with D tentatively TRBD1 (6 bases). The germline CDR1 and CDR2 sequences are SGHTA and FQGNSA. The CDR3 consists of 14 residues. The germline V and J ends were trimmed by 5 bases and 7 bases, with 17 bases remaining between them. CDR3 sequence reads: CASSLSGGHNEAFF. DNA for the CDR3: TGTGCCAGCAGCCTTTCCGGGGGCCATAATGAAGCTTTCTTT.

The chain combines TRBV28 with TRBJ2-7; the D gene could be TRBD1 or TRBD2 (5 bases each). The CDR3 runs to 16 residues. Germline V gene data show CDR1 as MDHEN and CDR2 as SYDVKM. The V and J ends lost 5 bases and 3 bases respectively, with 20 bases between them. The CDR3 nucleotides are TGTGCCAGCAGTAACGCCGGGACCCCCAACCTCTACGAGCAGTACTTC. Translating gives CASSNAGTPNLYEQYF.